This T cell receptor beta chain was sequenced for a study of post-analysis software for immune sequencing data. Study conclusions and caveats: Comparison of patients with controls showed five TRBV segments more frequent in patients, TRBV5-6, TRBV5-1 and TRBV20-1 among them. Strong co-clustering by F measure linked samples that shared a preparation batch. There was significantly lower normalized Chao1 diversity in multiple sclerosis patients than in controls.

CDR1 is SGHRS, CDR2 YFSETQ, per germline. This CDR3 has 13 amino acids. Researchers reported that TCR beta cDNA libraries carried unique molecular identifiers. Out of roughly 0.85 to 10 million T cells, roughly 0.5 million cDNA molecules were generated. TCRdb re-derived calls from the PCR reads in MiXCR, one entry per CDR3 protein. The sample includes 550,000 to 700,000 distinct CDR3 sequences, around 44% of them seen just once. About this clonotype itself: No antigen is known for it. One end of the junction does not line up with germline, which may come from a read error.

Sequenced material: blood. This TCR derives from a girl between 5 and 17 years old with multiple sclerosis. The chain couples TRBV5-1 to TRBJ2-4, with D perhaps TRBD1 (6 bases). Judging by the DNA end, TRBJ2-7 fits better; the J call may be wrong. The CDR3 protein is CVSSFGQTYEQYF. The CDR3 nucleotides read TGCGTCAGCAGCTTTGGACAGACCTACGAGCAGTACTTC.